This is a list of T cell receptor beta chains from one sample in a study of blood T cell repertoires in COVID-19. Method: immunoSEQ multiplex PCR; TCRdb's copy keeps in-frame clones and lacks some. This sample yields around 350,000 clones, of which about 87% are seen a single time; around 3% belongs to the top ten. The sequenced material came from peripheral blood. Receptors were obtained from a human donor in a cohort sampled during active COVID-19. Each CDR3 is given with its conserved first and last residue. Each record gives: D gene, V gene, J gene, clone size, CDR3 protein, CDR3 DNA. D genes are given only for firm matches. Some rows have no size entry. The others give once, few or many, or a class for an expanded clone.

D: TRBD1; V: TRBV13; J: TRBJ2-7; size: NA; CDR3: CASSLGGQASYEQYF; DNA: TGTGCCAGCAGCTTAGGGGGACAGGCTTCCTACGAGCAGTACTTC
D: NA; V: TRBV7-9; J: TRBJ2-3; size: once; CDR3: CASSLSGSTDTQYF; DNA: TGTGCCAGCAGCCTCAGCGGGAGCACAGATACGCAGTATTTT
D: TRBD2; V: TRBV4-2; J: TRBJ2-5; size: NA; CDR3: CASSQARSGRYQETQYF; DNA: TGTGCCAGCAGCCAAGCTAGGAGCGGGAGGTACCAAGAGACCCAGTACTTC
D: TRBD2; V: TRBV18; J: TRBJ2-1; size: NA; CDR3: CASSPLGLAGNNEQFF; DNA: TGTGCCAGCTCACCTTTGGGACTAGCAGGGAACAATGAGCAGTTCTTC
D: NA; V: TRBV5-6; J: TRBJ1-6; size: NA; CDR3: CASSLAGVRSPLHF; DNA: TGTGCCAGCAGCTTGGCCGGGGTGCGATCACCCCTCCACTTT
D: NA; V: TRBV5-6; J: TRBJ1-2; size: NA; CDR3: CASSLVQGTGYTF; DNA: TGTGCCAGCAGCTTGGTACAGGGTACCGGCTACACCTTC
D: TRBD2; V: TRBV27; J: TRBJ2-1; size: NA; CDR3: CASSVSSGSQGEQFF; DNA: TGTGCCAGCAGTGTATCTAGCGGGAGTCAGGGTGAGCAGTTCTTC
D: NA; V: TRBV9; J: TRBJ2-3; size: NA; CDR3: CASSVAGTAADTQYF; DNA: TGTGCCAGCAGCGTAGCGGGTACCGCGGCGGATACGCAGTATTTT
D: NA; V: TRBV19; J: TRBJ1-2; size: once; CDR3: CASSIQAPYYGYTF; DNA: TGTGCCAGTAGTATCCAGGCGCCCTACTATGGCTACACCTTC
D: NA; V: TRBV7-6; J: TRBJ2-3; size: NA; CDR3: CASSPLSGTDTQYF; DNA: TGTGCCAGCAGCCCACTTTCGGGCACAGATACGCAGTATTTT
D: NA; V: TRBV19; J: TRBJ2-5; size: NA; CDR3: CASSTDRQETQYF; DNA: TGTGCCAGTAGTACGGACAGACAAGAGACCCAGTACTTC
D: NA; V: TRBV2; J: TRBJ2-3; size: NA; CDR3: CASTGVFPTDTQYF; DNA: TGTGCCAGTACCGGAGTTTTCCCGACAGATACGCAGTATTTT
D: TRBD1; V: TRBV5-8; J: TRBJ2-7; size: NA; CDR3: CASSLVPYIGTGGGEQYF; DNA: TGTGCCAGCAGCTTGGTACCCTATATCGGGACAGGGGGCGGCGAGCAGTACTTC
D: NA; V: TRBV5-6; J: TRBJ2-3; size: NA; CDR3: CASSSADRTQYF; DNA: TGTGCCAGCAGCTCCGCTGACAGAACGCAGTATTTT
D: TRBD1; V: TRBV7-2; J: TRBJ1-5; size: few; CDR3: CASRQGDEQPQHF; DNA: TGTGCCAGCCGACAGGGGGATGAGCAGCCCCAGCATTTT
D: NA; V: TRBV7-8; J: TRBJ2-5; size: NA; CDR3: CASSLGIGGQETQYF; DNA: TGTGCCAGCAGCTTAGGAATCGGGGGACAAGAGACCCAGTACTTC
D: NA; V: TRBV5-1; J: TRBJ1-2; size: few; CDR3: CASSPQGPNYGYTF; DNA: TGCGCCAGCAGCCCGCAGGGGCCTAACTATGGCTACACCTTC
D: TRBD1; V: TRBV19; J: TRBJ1-6; size: NA; CDR3: CASRRDSTKSPLHF; DNA: TGTGCCAGTAGGCGGGACAGCACCAAGTCACCCCTCCACTTT
D: NA; V: TRBV5-6; J: TRBJ1-1; size: NA; CDR3: CASSRDIVVTEAFF; DNA: TGTGCCAGCAGCCGAGATATCGTCGTGACTGAAGCTTTCTTT
D: NA; V: TRBV21-1; J: TRBJ1-1; size: once; CDR3: CASSEKSLRDTVSNTEAFF; DNA: TGTGCCAGCAGCGAAAAAAGCCTCCGGGACACAGTCTCGAACACTGAAGCTTTCTTT
D: TRBD1; V: TRBV29-1; J: TRBJ1-5; size: once; CDR3: CSVATGTDARQPQHF; DNA: TGCAGCGTTGCCACCGGGACAGATGCGAGGCAGCCCCAGCATTTT
D: TRBD2; V: TRBV7-9; J: TRBJ2-5; size: NA; CDR3: CASSQSGGETQYF; DNA: TGTGCCAGCAGCCAAAGCGGGGGAGAGACCCAGTACTTC
D: NA; V: TRBV28; J: TRBJ1-1; size: NA; CDR3: CASTPQGQLNTEAFF; DNA: TGTGCCAGCACCCCGCAAGGACAGTTGAACACTGAAGCTTTCTTT
D: NA; V: TRBV19; J: TRBJ2-3; size: NA; CDR3: CASSEINQRDTQYF; DNA: TGTGCCAGTAGTGAGATAAACCAAAGAGATACGCAGTATTTT
D: TRBD1; V: TRBV3-1/TRBV3-2; J: TRBJ1-2; size: NA; CDR3: CASSLGQGDYGYTF; DNA: TGTGCCAGCAGCTTGGGACAGGGCGACTATGGCTACACCTTC
D: TRBD2; V: TRBV6-2/TRBV6-3; J: TRBJ2-1; size: once; CDR3: CASSRLRLAGSNEQFF; DNA: TGTGCCAGCAGTCGCCTCAGACTAGCGGGGTCCAATGAGCAGTTCTTC
D: NA; V: TRBV30; J: TRBJ1-5; size: NA; CDR3: CAWSLRDNQPQHF; DNA: TGTGCCTGGAGTCTCCGCGACAATCAGCCCCAGCATTTT
D: NA; V: TRBV21-1; J: TRBJ2-1; size: NA; CDR3: CASPSGGDYNEQFF; DNA: TGTGCCAGCCCCAGCGGGGGGGATTACAATGAGCAGTTCTTC
D: NA; V: TRBV10-3; J: TRBJ2-1; size: once; CDR3: CAISESQGGGKYSYNEQFF; DNA: TGTGCCATCAGTGAGTCTCAAGGGGGTGGAAAATACTCCTACAATGAGCAGTTCTTC
D: TRBD2; V: TRBV30; J: TRBJ2-2; size: NA; CDR3: CAWKTSANTGELFF; DNA: TGTGCCTGGAAGACTAGCGCAAACACCGGGGAGCTGTTTTTT
D: TRBD2; V: TRBV7-3; J: TRBJ2-5; size: NA; CDR3: CASSFSGRGETQYF; DNA: TGTGCCAGCAGCTTTAGCGGGAGGGGGGAGACCCAGTACTTC
D: NA; V: TRBV3-1/TRBV3-2; J: TRBJ1-3; size: NA; CDR3: CASSQGGLSGNTIYF; DNA: TGTGCCAGCAGCCAAGGAGGGTTGTCTGGAAACACCATATATTTT
D: NA; V: TRBV30; J: TRBJ1-1; size: NA; CDR3: CAWSGGQLDTEAFF; DNA: TGTGCCTGGAGTGGCGGGCAATTGGACACTGAAGCTTTCTTT
D: TRBD1; V: TRBV30; J: TRBJ1-2; size: NA; CDR3: CAWSSDRDYGYTF; DNA: TGTGCCTGGAGTTCGGACAGGGACTATGGCTACACCTTC
D: NA; V: TRBV5-1; J: TRBJ1-3; size: NA; CDR3: CASSLEGRNTIYF; DNA: TGCGCCAGCAGCTTGGAAGGGAGGAACACCATATATTTT
D: TRBD2; V: TRBV5-1; J: TRBJ2-5; size: NA; CDR3: CASSLSGGREETQYF; DNA: TGCGCCAGCAGCTTGTCGGGAGGGAGGGAAGAGACCCAGTACTTC
D: TRBD1; V: TRBV19; J: TRBJ1-1; size: NA; CDR3: CASRPFPGTGGRNTEAFF; DNA: TGTGCCAGTAGGCCTTTTCCCGGGACAGGGGGGAGAAACACTGAAGCTTTCTTT
D: NA; V: TRBV28; J: TRBJ1-1; size: NA; CDR3: CASSLDQGSFF; DNA: TGTGCCAGCAGTTTAGATCAGGGGTCTTTCTTT
D: TRBD2; V: TRBV29-1; J: TRBJ2-4; size: NA; CDR3: CSVEGGGTSVDIQYF; DNA: TGCAGCGTTGAAGGGGGGGGGACTAGCGTAGACATTCAGTACTTC
D: TRBD1; V: TRBV29-1; J: TRBJ2-5; size: once; CDR3: CSVTGTAQETQYF; DNA: TGCAGCGTCACCGGGACAGCACAAGAGACCCAGTACTTC
D: TRBD2; V: TRBV7-2; J: TRBJ2-1; size: NA; CDR3: CASTRLAGGYNEQFF; DNA: TGTGCCAGCACCCGACTAGCGGGAGGGTACAATGAGCAGTTCTTC
D: NA; V: TRBV4-1; J: TRBJ2-7; size: NA; CDR3: CASSRQVSDEQYF; DNA: TGCGCCAGCAGCCGACAGGTATCTGACGAGCAGTACTTC
D: NA; V: TRBV3-1/TRBV3-2; J: TRBJ1-2; size: NA; CDR3: CASSPLTNYGYTF; DNA: TGTGCCAGCAGCCCTCTAACTAACTATGGCTACACCTTC
D: NA; V: TRBV5-1; J: TRBJ2-3; size: NA; CDR3: CASRVRMYTDTQYF; DNA: TGCGCCAGCAGAGTGCGGATGTACACAGATACGCAGTATTTT
D: TRBD1; V: TRBV27; J: TRBJ2-5; size: many; CDR3: CASSSTGGWQETQYF; DNA: TGTGCCAGCAGTTCGACAGGGGGCTGGCAAGAGACCCAGTACTTC
D: TRBD1; V: TRBV28; J: TRBJ2-5; size: NA; CDR3: CASSFWEGQGKETQYF; DNA: TGTGCCAGCAGTTTTTGGGAGGGACAGGGGAAAGAGACCCAGTACTTC
D: TRBD1; V: TRBV6-9; J: TRBJ2-5; size: NA; CDR3: CASSYPGQGRETQYF; DNA: TGTGCCAGCAGTTATCCGGGACAGGGACGGGAGACCCAGTACTTC
D: NA; V: TRBV4-1; J: TRBJ2-7; size: NA; CDR3: CASSQVQGNYEQYF; DNA: TGCGCCAGCAGCCAAGTTCAGGGGAACTACGAGCAGTACTTC
D: TRBD2; V: TRBV6-4; J: TRBJ2-1; size: few; CDR3: CASSESSGTYNEQFF; DNA: TGTGCCAGCAGTGAAAGTAGCGGGACTTACAATGAGCAGTTCTTC
D: TRBD1; V: TRBV28; J: TRBJ1-1; size: NA; CDR3: CASSPGENRGNEAFF; DNA: TGTGCCAGCAGCCCAGGGGAGAACAGGGGGAATGAAGCTTTCTTT
D: NA; V: TRBV7-9; J: TRBJ1-5; size: NA; CDR3: CASSLRVGQPQHF; DNA: TGTGCCAGCAGCTTGAGGGTTGGTCAGCCCCAGCATTTT
D: TRBD2; V: TRBV25-1; J: TRBJ2-3; size: NA; CDR3: CASSPSPGLAGRDTQYF; DNA: TGTGCCAGCAGTCCTTCCCCGGGACTAGCGGGAAGAGATACGCAGTATTTT
D: TRBD1; V: TRBV20-1; J: TRBJ1-4; size: NA; CDR3: CSASAPPGGEKLFF; DNA: TGCAGTGCTAGTGCACCCCCAGGGGGTGAAAAACTGTTTTTT
D: TRBD2; V: TRBV7-6; J: TRBJ2-5; size: few; CDR3: CASSLRLAGSNQETQYF; DNA: TGTGCCAGCAGCTTAAGACTAGCGGGGTCAAATCAAGAGACCCAGTACTTC
D: NA; V: TRBV5-1; J: TRBJ2-1; size: NA; CDR3: CASSLNYYNEQFF; DNA: TGCGCCAGCAGCTTAAACTACTACAATGAGCAGTTCTTC
D: TRBD1; V: TRBV19; J: TRBJ2-5; size: NA; CDR3: CASSGQGAKETQYF; DNA: TGTGCCAGTAGTGGACAGGGGGCTAAAGAGACCCAGTACTTC
D: NA; V: TRBV9; J: TRBJ2-3; size: NA; CDR3: CASSPRGGERTDTQYF; DNA: TGTGCCAGCAGCCCGAGAGGGGGGGAAAGGACAGATACGCAGTATTTT
D: NA; V: TRBV10-3; J: TRBJ2-7; size: NA; CDR3: CAISENYRPITDSGISYEQYF; DNA: TGTGCCATCAGTGAGAATTATCGACCCATAACGGACAGCGGCATCTCCTACGAGCAGTACTTC
D: NA; V: TRBV30; J: TRBJ2-3; size: once; CDR3: CAWSLYADTQYF; DNA: TGTGCCTGGAGCCTCTACGCAGATACGCAGTATTTT